The source of this T cell receptor beta chain is a study of cytomegalovirus exposure and HLA in healthy donors. The donors were part of the validation cohort, which consisted of roughly 120 subjects and was separate from the first cohort of 666 subjects. In germline, CDR1 is LNHNV, CDR2 YYDKDF (reference sequence). This CDR3 contains 13 residues. Trimming removed 2 bases at V and 7 bases at J, with 11 bases between. Only in-frame clones appear in the TCRdb table, and some are missing; sequencing was by immunoSEQ multiplex PCR. This repertoire shows fewer than 200,000 clones, about 90% found once; its top ten account for roughly 3%.

Material for sequencing was PBMCs. The receptor's source is a young woman in good health and CMV-seropositive. V gene TRBV15 combines with J gene TRBJ1-2; D is ambiguous. The CDR3 here is CATSRSPPAGYTF. CDR3 coding DNA: TGTGCCACCAGCAGAAGCCCACCCGCTGGCTACACCTTC.